The table lists the clone carrying this TCR beta chain with a count of one. Its specificity is unknown. This specimen comes from a study of cytomegalovirus exposure and HLA in healthy donors. Notes on the study in general: It has been reported that TCR beta sequences accurately predicted the HLA-A and HLA-B alleles of most subjects.

Germline V gene data show CDR1 as SGHVS and CDR2 as FNYEAQ. The junction had 4 bases not matched to a gene; V was cut back by 5 bases and J by 0 bases. The CDR3 totals 16 residues. 13 Jbeta primers and 60 Vbeta primers were used for the PCR. Assay: immunoSEQ multiplex PCR; the TCRdb copy retains only in-frame clones and omits some. The table has around 200,000 clones, roughly 82% seen once. This receptor was obtained from a man aged 35 to 55 in good health and CMV-seropositive. The genes are TRBV7-6 and TRBJ2-3; 11 nucleotides match TRBD2. The sequenced material came from PBMCs. This CDR3 reads CASSRLAGMSTDTQYF. The CDR3 coding sequence is TGTGCCAGCAGCCGACTAGCGGGAATGAGCACAGATACGCAGTATTTT.